This T cell receptor beta chain is drawn from a study of metastatic and nonmetastatic thyroid tumors (dated by TCRdb to between 2020 and 2021). About the investigation overall: For patients with malignant and with benign thyroid disease, the researchers compared repertoires between peripheral blood samples and tumor or nodule tissue samples.

This clone was seen a few times. This receptor's antigen is unknown. This may be a read error, as it is one base from a much larger clone. None of the patients had been given any treatment before thyroid surgery. Using T-cell receptor beta sequencing, the study looked back at clinical samples from patients collected from 2012 to 2018. The library came from PCR. Data came from an Illumina HiSeq 4000. High-throughput sequencing was used to profile the TCR beta-chain CDR3 region of every patient. Concerning the study's data processing: The researchers built a classifier to tell apart papillary thyroid cancer patients with distant metastasis, based on CDR3 differences among clinicopathological groups. To measure repertoire diversity the researchers used the Shannon index, while the Morisita-Horn index served to gauge how similar the tumor and blood repertoires were. TCRdb handled the public reads itself, with Q25 trimming in fastp and clone calling in MiXCR, and kept productive beta chains. TCRdb's processing, not the study's, gives the V and J calls here. This sample holds about 92,000 clones; 14% to 15% were observed only once. About 3.9% of the sample belongs to the ten largest clones.

Study-wide conclusions, independent of this receptor: In both blood and tumor samples, malignant tumors were reported to have significantly higher TCR beta diversity than benign nodules.

The germline V gene (reference sequence) yields SEHNR for CDR1 and FQNEAQ for CDR2. Taken from cysteine to phenylalanine, the CDR3 has 15 residues. Kept here is only the CDR3 DNA, which spans 45 bases and is read in frame from base 1. This clonotype was sampled from a female donor with papillary thyroid cancer or a benign thyroid nodule (not recorded which). Some clones in this sample may be carry-over from other donors' samples. Sample: blood. Recombination connected TRBV7-9 to TRBJ1-1; TRBD1 agrees with 8 junctional bases. The CDR3 protein: CASSMLTGAETESFF. The DNA sequence follows: TGTGCCAGCAGCATGTTGACAGGGGCCGAAACTGAATCTTTCTTT. With all but the CDR3 taken from the reference TRBV7-9 and TRBJ1-1 genes, the full variable domain is: DTGVSQNPRHKITKRGQNVTFRCDPISEHNRLYWYRQTLGQGPEFLTYFQNEAQLEKSRLLSDRFSAERPKGSFSTLEIQRTEQGDSAMYLCASSMLTGAETESFFGQGTRLTVV.